This TCR beta chain comes out of a study of patients and donors after allogeneic stem cell transplantation. Trimming shortened V by 8 bases and J by 3 bases, and 16 bases separated the two germline ends. The CDR3 is 14 residues long. Per the germline V gene, CDR1 is MNHEY and CDR2 is SMNVEV (reference sequence). TCRdb re-analysed the RT-PCR reads in MiXCR, keeping a single row per CDR3 protein. The data contain approximately 160,000 distinct CDR3 sequences, roughly 30% of them singletons. The chain couples TRBV27 to TRBJ1-2, with a tentative D call TRBD1 (5 bases). Sequences were obtained from blood, either unsorted or a sorted T cell fraction (not recorded which). The sequence came from a human donor who was either an allogeneic HSCT recipient or a stem cell or donor lymphocyte infusion donor (not recorded which). It is not recorded whose cells these are; they may come from a transplant donor. As DNA, the CDR3 is TGTGCCAGCGGGCCGGGGGTTCCCTACTATGGCTACACCTTC. Its translation is CASGPGVPYYGYTF.